Presented here are 15 T cell receptor beta chains from one specimen sequenced in a study of T cell clonotyping in hematopoietic cell transplantation. Sequenced by immunoSEQ multiplex PCR; TCRdb stores in-frame clones only, minus some. The table records 5,500 to 7,000 clones, less than 90% of them present only once. The material was peripheral blood mononuclear cells, obtained 180 days after allogeneic stem cell transplant. These receptors all come from a female patient aged 50 to 60 who had an allogeneic stem cell transplant from an unrelated donor, so the T cells may come from the graft donor. Some clones in this sample may be carry-over from other donors' samples.

The gene calls are TRBV5-1 and TRBJ2-7; perhaps TRBD2 as D (6 bases). V was shortened by 7 bases and J by 7 bases, with 21 bases between the two germline ends. The CDR3 runs 14 residues. Germline CDR1 and CDR2: SGHRS and YFSETQ. CDR3 sequence reads: CASQVGGDIGEQYF. CDR3 DNA: TGCGCCAGCCAGGTCGGCGGGGATATCGGGGAGCAGTACTTC.

CDR3 nucleotides: TGTGCCAGTAGTCTGGGGATGGGGGCAGATACGCAGTATTTT. The encoded protein is CASSLGMGADTQYF. This rearrangement joins TRBV19 to TRBJ2-3; D is possibly TRBD1 or TRBD2 (5 bases each). This CDR3 is 14 amino acids long. Trimming removed 5 bases at V and 4 bases at J, with 13 bases between. CDR1 LNHDA and CDR2 SQIVND come from the germline V gene (reference sequence). The full variable domain, its missing parts supplied by reference TRBV19 and TRBJ2-3, is DGGITQSPKYLFRKEGQNVTLSCEQNLNHDAMYWYRQDPGQGLRLIYYSQIVNDFQKGDIAEGYSVSREKKESFPLTVTSAQKNPTAFYLCASSLGMGADTQYFGPGTRLTVL.

This clone was seen a single time. The genes are TRBV4-2 and TRBJ2-7; 9 bases line up with TRBD2. This CDR3 comprises 15 residues. Germline values: CDR1 LGHNA, CDR2 YNFKEQ. With V trimmed by 1 base and J by 2 bases, 3 bases remained unmatched. CDR3 nucleotides: TGTGCCAGCAGCCAAGCATCTAGCGGGGCCTACGAGCAGTACTTC. Translation: CASSQASSGAYEQYF.

V is TRBV6-5 and J is TRBJ2-7; D not resolved. This CDR3 spans 13 amino acids. V gave up 7 bases and J gave up 2 bases, with 12 bases separating them. Germline loops: CDR1 MNHEY, CDR2 SVGAGI. In DNA, the CDR3 is TGTGCCAGCAAAGGGTCCGAACCCTACGAGCAGTACTTC. It yields the protein CASKGSEPYEQYF.

This clone was detected once. The chain couples TRBV5-1 to TRBJ2-3; D gene unclear. Germline V gene sequence: CDR1 SGHRS, CDR2 YFSETQ. The ends were cut back, 2 bases at V and 6 bases at J, with 7 bases in the middle. This CDR3 spans 12 amino acids. CDR3 residues: CASSFPQDTQYF. The DNA for the CDR3 is TGCGCCAGCAGCTTCCCGCAGGATACGCAGTATTTT. Supplemented by reference TRBV5-1 and TRBJ2-3, the full variable domain reads KAGVTQTPRYLIKTRGQQVTLSCSPISGHRSVSWYQQTPGQGLQFLFEYFSETQRNKGNFPGRFSGRQFSNSRSEMNVSTLELGDSALYLCASSFPQDTQYFGPGTRLTVL.

The chain links TRBV9 to TRBJ2-7; TRBD1 aligns across 8 bases. The CDR3 totals 15 residues. Germline CDR1 and CDR2: SGDLS and YYNGEE. Unmatched junction bases numbered 11, after V lost 5 bases and J lost 4 bases. The CDR3 nucleotides are TGTGCCAGCAGTTACGGACAGGGCGGATTTTACGAGCAGTACTTC. As protein: CASSYGQGGFYEQYF.

The rearrangement uses TRBV5-4 and TRBJ2-7, with TRBD2 matching 9 bases. CDR1 and CDR2 from the germline V gene are SGHNT and YYREEE (reference sequence). CDR3 length: 16 amino acids. The V segment lost 4 bases and the J segment 5 bases; nucleotides outside the gene matches: 13. The CDR3 region is CASSRRAGGRSHEQYF. The CDR3 DNA reads TGTGCCAGCAGCCGCCGGGCGGGGGGGCGTAGTCACGAGCAGTACTTC.

The gene calls are TRBV20-1 and TRBJ1-2; D is unclear. The V gene lost 0 bases and the J gene lost 8 bases, with 4 bases spanning the gap. CDR3 size: 10 residues. From germline, CDR1 is DFQATT and CDR2 SNEGSKA (reference sequence). CDR3 sequence reads: CSAREGGYTF. The DNA for the CDR3 is TGCAGTGCTAGAGAGGGCGGCTACACCTTC.

The chain recombines TRBV2 with TRBJ2-7; D is ambiguous. Germline V gene sequence: CDR1 SNHLY, CDR2 FYNNEI. The CDR3 sequence is 13 residues long. Trimming shortened V by 6 bases and J by 2 bases, and 11 bases separated the two germline ends. The CDR3 DNA follows: TGTGCCAGCAGAACCGCACTTCCCTACGAGCAGTACTTC. It translates to CASRTALPYEQYF.

The table lists this clone with a few counts. The chain uses TRBV5-1 and TRBJ1-3, with D maybe TRBD1 (6 bases). The CDR3 has 13 residues. The V end lost 5 bases, the J end lost 4 bases, and 10 bases lay between the germline ends. The germline V gene encodes CDR1 SGHRS and CDR2 YFSETQ. The CDR3 sequence is CASSRGPGNTIYF. CDR3 sequence (DNA): TGCGCCAGCAGTCGGGGGCCCGGAAACACCATATATTTT.

The J gene is TRBJ1-4, the V gene TRBV19; D is undetermined. The length of the CDR3 is 13 residues. Looked up from germline, CDR1 is LNHDA and CDR2 is SQIVND (reference sequence). Trimming shortened V by 7 bases and J by 8 bases, and 14 bases separated the two germline ends. As DNA, the CDR3 is TGTGCCAGTAATACCTTCGTGAGCGAAAAACTGTTTTTT. Its protein is CASNTFVSEKLFF.

The chain joins TRBV5-4 to TRBJ2-5; D is possibly TRBD2 (5 bases). The CDR3 is made up of 13 amino acids. With 2 bases removed from V and 2 bases from J, the gap between germline ends came to 7 bases. Germline CDR1 and CDR2: SGHNT and YYREEE (reference sequence). CDR3: CASSLEGQETQYF. In nucleotides, the CDR3 is TGTGCCAGCAGCTTAGAGGGACAAGAGACCCAGTACTTC.

The chain is built from TRBV6-5 and TRBJ2-3, with D possibly matching TRBD2 (7 bases). V was clipped by 2 bases and J by 6 bases, with 18 bases between them. CDR1 and CDR2 (germline): MNHEY, SVGAGI. The CDR3 is made up of 16 amino acids. The CDR3 region is CASSYLGGGQEDTQYF. The CDR3 nucleotides read TGTGCCAGCAGTTACCTGGGGGGGGGCCAGGAGGATACGCAGTATTTT.

V is TRBV6-1 and J is TRBJ1-6; 10 bases map to TRBD1. Germline V CDR1 and CDR2: MNHNS, SASEGT. The V segment lost 10 bases and the J segment 7 bases; nucleotides outside the gene matches: 4. CDR3 length: 13 residues. The CDR3 protein is CATGGQGNSPLHF. The CDR3 nucleotides read TGTGCCACCGGGGGACAGGGGAATTCACCCCTCCACTTT.

The chain joins TRBV5-8 to TRBJ2-4, with a tentative D call TRBD1 (5 bases). This CDR3 contains 13 residues. Deletions cut 0 bases from V and 6 bases from J, with 7 bases between. Looked up from germline, CDR1 is SGHTS and CDR2 is YDEGEE. Here the CDR3 reads CASSLAGRNIQYF. The DNA for the CDR3 is TGTGCCAGCAGCTTGGCAGGGCGAAACATTCAGTACTTC.